The text below deals with one T cell receptor (beta chain). The V gene lost 0 bases and the J gene lost 6 bases, with 6 bases spanning the gap. The CDR3 extends over 12 amino acids. CDR1 is LNHNV and CDR2 is YYDKDF in the germline V gene (reference sequence). This sample is part of a study of blood T cell repertoires in COVID-19. Under the authors' procedure: Amplified reference gene primers provided the basis for estimating nucleated cell counts. The repertoire was sequenced with immunoSEQ multiplex PCR; TCRdb's copy has only in-frame clones and lacks some. V, J and clone size derive from that table, while D and trimming were established from the DNA sequence. In the table there are 250,000 to 300,000 clones, 88% of which are singletons.

The sequence was obtained from a woman in her 40s who had recovered from COVID-19. The gene calls are TRBV15 and TRBJ2-7, with D perhaps matching TRBD2 (6 bases). Sequenced sample: peripheral blood. The CDR3 protein is CATSREGGEQYF. The CDR3 nucleotides are TGTGCCACCAGCAGAGAGGGGGGCGAGCAGTACTTC.